The clone carrying this T cell receptor (beta chain) was counted only a few times. The sample originates from a study of cytomegalovirus exposure and HLA in healthy donors. Primers: 60 Vbeta forward and 13 Jbeta reverse. TCRdb keeps only in-frame clones here, not all; method: immunoSEQ multiplex PCR. The table lists over 70,000 clones, 67% of them singletons. With 1 base removed from V and 4 bases from J, the gap between germline ends came to 10 bases. The CDR3 spans 14 residues. CDR1 is SGHVS, CDR2 FQNEAQ, per germline. This receptor was obtained from a man under 40 in good health and CMV-seronegative. The sequenced sample consisted of PBMCs. The V call is TRBV7-8, the J call TRBJ1-1; perhaps TRBD1 as D (5 bases). CDR3 amino acids: CASSLEHGGTEAFF. The CDR3 DNA reads TGTGCCAGCAGCTTAGAGCACGGGGGCACTGAAGCTTTCTTT.